This TCR beta chain stems from a study of cytomegalovirus exposure and HLA in healthy donors. The PCR made use of 60 Vbeta and 13 Jbeta primers. Under the authors' procedure: Tens of millions of unique TCR beta chains, some 9.9 million shared, were counted in a later analysis. Data came from immunoSEQ multiplex PCR; TCRdb stores just in-frame clones and leaves some out. V, J and clone size derive from that table, while D and trimming were established from the DNA sequence. The sample includes under 90,000 clones, approximately 75% of them seen just once. General study findings and limits: Specificity of three CMV-associated chains for CMV antigens was verified in vitro. Most TCR sequences showed up rarely, but some public TCRs showed up in many donors. Accurate HLA-A and HLA-B prediction from TCR beta sequences was reported for most subjects.

Details on this clone: Antigen specificity is unknown.

The V end lost 4 bases, the J end lost 3 bases, and 13 bases lay between the germline ends. The CDR3 consists of 15 residues. From germline, CDR1 is MNHEY and CDR2 SVGAGI. The sequence was obtained from a woman in her thirties or forties in good health and CMV-seronegative. The genes are TRBV6-5 and TRBJ2-1; D possibly corresponds to TRBD2 (6 bases). Material for sequencing was PBMCs. The CDR3 DNA reads as TGTGCCAGCAGTTTTCCTCCGGGACTCTACAATGAGCAGTTCTTC. This codes for CASSFPPGLYNEQFF.